This T cell receptor beta chain was identified during a study of STAT5B mutations in CD4+ large granular lymphocyte leukemia. Study summary: Among healthy controls, a particular HLA allele went with more CDR3 'QG' motifs.

This clone came up a few times. Its specificity is unknown. This CDR3 is 12 amino acids long. Germline V gene data show CDR1 as MGHDK and CDR2 as SYGVNS. V was shortened by 4 bases and J by 7 bases, with 10 bases between the two germline ends. The assay was immunoSEQ multiplex PCR, and TCRdb's table has in-frame clones only and misses some. The sample yields about 37,000 clones, approximately 71% seen once. Points from the study as a whole: TRBV06-family usage was enriched in top patient clones (8/27) versus controls (2/35). CD4-sorted patient repertoires seemed more clonal than healthy CD4+ repertoires. Around 25% of private leukemic clonotypes occurred rarely in other patients' non-leukemic repertoires.

The sequence was obtained from a human donor in good health. Sample: CD4+ T cells from blood buffy coats. The V gene is TRBV25-1, the J gene TRBJ1-1; D is undetermined. The CDR3 is CASSARGSEAFF. The CDR3 bases are TGTGCCAGCAGTGCTAGAGGAAGTGAAGCTTTCTTT.